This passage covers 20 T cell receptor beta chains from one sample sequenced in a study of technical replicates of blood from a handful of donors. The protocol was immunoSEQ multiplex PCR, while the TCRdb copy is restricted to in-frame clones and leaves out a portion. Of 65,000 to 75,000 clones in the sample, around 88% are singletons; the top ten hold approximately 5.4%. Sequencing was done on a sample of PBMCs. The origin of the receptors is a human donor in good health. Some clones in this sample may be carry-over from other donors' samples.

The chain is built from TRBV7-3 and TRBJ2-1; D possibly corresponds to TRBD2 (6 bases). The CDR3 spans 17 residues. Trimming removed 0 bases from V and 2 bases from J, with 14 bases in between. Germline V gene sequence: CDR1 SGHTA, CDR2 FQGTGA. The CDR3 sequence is CASSLTSGLAAYNEQFF. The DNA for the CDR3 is TGTGCCAGCAGCTTAACGAGCGGGCTAGCAGCCTACAATGAGCAGTTCTTC.

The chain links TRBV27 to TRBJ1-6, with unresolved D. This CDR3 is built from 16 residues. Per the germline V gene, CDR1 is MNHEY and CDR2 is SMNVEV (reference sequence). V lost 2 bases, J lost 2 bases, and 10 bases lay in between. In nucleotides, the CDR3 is TGTGCCAGCAGTTTACCCGGGAGAGCCTATAATTCACCCCTCCACTTT. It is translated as CASSLPGRAYNSPLHF.

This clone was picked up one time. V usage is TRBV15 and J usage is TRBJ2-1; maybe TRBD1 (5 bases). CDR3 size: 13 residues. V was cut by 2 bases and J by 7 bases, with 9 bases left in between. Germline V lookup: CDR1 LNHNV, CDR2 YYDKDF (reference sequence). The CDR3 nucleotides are TGTGCCACCAGCAGACTGACAGAGAATGAGCAGTTCTTC. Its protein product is CATSRLTENEQFF.

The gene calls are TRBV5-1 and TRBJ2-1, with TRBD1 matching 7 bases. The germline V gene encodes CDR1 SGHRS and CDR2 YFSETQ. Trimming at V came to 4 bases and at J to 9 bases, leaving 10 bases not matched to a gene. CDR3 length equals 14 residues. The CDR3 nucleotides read TGCGCCAGCAGCGGGAGAGGGGGCGGCGGTGAGCAGTTCTTC. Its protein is CASSGRGGGGEQFF.

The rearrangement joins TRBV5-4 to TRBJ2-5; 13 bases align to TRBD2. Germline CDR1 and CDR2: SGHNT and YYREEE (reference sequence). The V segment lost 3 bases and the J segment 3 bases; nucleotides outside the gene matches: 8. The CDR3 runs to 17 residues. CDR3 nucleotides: TGTGCCAGCAGCTGGGAACCGGGACTAGCGGGGAAAGAGACCCAGTACTTC. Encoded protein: CASSWEPGLAGKETQYF.

CDR3 sequence reads: CASSARAFSGNTIYF. The CDR3 bases are TGTGCCAGCAGCGCGAGGGCGTTCTCTGGAAACACCATATATTTT. The chain is built from TRBV9 and TRBJ1-3, with D uncertain. CDR1 is SGDLS and CDR2 is YYNGEE in the germline V gene. The V end lost 3 bases, the J end lost 0 bases, and 10 bases lay between the germline ends. This CDR3 is 15 amino acids long. Complete variable domain (other parts from reference TRBV9 and TRBJ1-3): DSGVTQTPKHLITATGQRVTLRCSPRSGDLSVYWYQQSLDQGLQFLIQYYNGEERAKGNILERFSAQQFPDLHSELNLSSLELGDSALYFCASSARAFSGNTIYFGEGSWLTVV.

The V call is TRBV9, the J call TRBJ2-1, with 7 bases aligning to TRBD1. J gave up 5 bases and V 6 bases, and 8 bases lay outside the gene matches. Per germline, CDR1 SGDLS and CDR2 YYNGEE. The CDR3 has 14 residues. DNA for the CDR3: TGTGCCAGCACCCTGGGACAGCCGAACAATGAGCAGTTCTTC. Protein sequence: CASTLGQPNNEQFF.

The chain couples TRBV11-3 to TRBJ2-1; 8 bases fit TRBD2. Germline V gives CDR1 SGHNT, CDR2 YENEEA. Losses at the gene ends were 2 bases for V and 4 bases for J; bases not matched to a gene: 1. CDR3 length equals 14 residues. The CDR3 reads CASSLSGRYNEQFF. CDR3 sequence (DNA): TGTGCCAGCAGCTTAAGCGGGAGATACAATGAGCAGTTCTTC.

The CDR3 spells CASSYSLGGAFF. The CDR3 bases are TGTGCCAGCAGTTATAGTCTCGGCGGGGCTTTCTTT. The chain recombines TRBV6-5 with TRBJ1-1; no firm D call. CDR1 and CDR2 (germline): MNHEY, SVGAGI. The length of the CDR3 is 12 residues. Trimming pared 3 bases from V and 11 bases from J, leaving 13 bases between.

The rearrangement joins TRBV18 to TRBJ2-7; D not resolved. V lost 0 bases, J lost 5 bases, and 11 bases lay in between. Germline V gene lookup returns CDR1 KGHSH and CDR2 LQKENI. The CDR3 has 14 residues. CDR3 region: CASSPPYGRDEQYF. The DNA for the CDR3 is TGTGCCAGCTCACCACCGTACGGTCGGGACGAGCAGTACTTC. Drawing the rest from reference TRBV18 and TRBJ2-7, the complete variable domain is NAGVMQNPRHLVRRRGQEARLRCSPMKGHSHVYWYRQLPEEGLKFMVYLQKENIIDESGMPKERFSAEFPKEGPSILRIQQVVRGDSAAYFCASSPPYGRDEQYFGPGTRLTVT.

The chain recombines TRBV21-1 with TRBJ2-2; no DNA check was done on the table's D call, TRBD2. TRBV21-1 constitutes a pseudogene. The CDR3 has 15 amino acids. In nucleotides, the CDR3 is TGTGCCAGCAGCAGCGGGATCGAGGGAGGCGGGGAGCTGTTTTTT. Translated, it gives CASSSGIEGGGELFF.

The CDR3 protein is CAWSRMGRDYGYTF. In DNA form, the CDR3 reads TGTGCCTGGAGCCGGATGGGCAGAGACTATGGCTACACCTTC. The gene calls are TRBV30 and TRBJ1-2; D is undetermined. Germline V CDR1 and CDR2: GTSNPN, SVGIG (reference sequence). V gave up 3 bases and J gave up 3 bases, with 14 bases separating them. The CDR3 runs to 14 residues.

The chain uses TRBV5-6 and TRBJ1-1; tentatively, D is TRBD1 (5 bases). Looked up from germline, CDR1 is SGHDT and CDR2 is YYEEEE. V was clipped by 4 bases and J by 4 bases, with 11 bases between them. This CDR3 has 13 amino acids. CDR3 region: CASSRTGGTEAFF. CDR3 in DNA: TGTGCCAGCAGCCGTACAGGTGGCACTGAAGCTTTCTTT.

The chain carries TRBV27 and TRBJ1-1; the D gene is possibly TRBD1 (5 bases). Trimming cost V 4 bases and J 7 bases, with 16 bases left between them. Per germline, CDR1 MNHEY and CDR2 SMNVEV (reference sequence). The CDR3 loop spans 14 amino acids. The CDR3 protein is CASSSTDTRIEAFF. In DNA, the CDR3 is TGTGCCAGCAGTTCTACGGACACTCGAATTGAAGCTTTCTTT.

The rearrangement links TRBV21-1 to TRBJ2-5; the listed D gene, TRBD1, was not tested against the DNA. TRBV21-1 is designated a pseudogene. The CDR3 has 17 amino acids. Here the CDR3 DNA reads TGTGCCAGCAGCAGATTGGTGGACAGGGGACCACAAGAGACCCAGTACTTC. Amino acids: CASSRLVDRGPQETQYF.

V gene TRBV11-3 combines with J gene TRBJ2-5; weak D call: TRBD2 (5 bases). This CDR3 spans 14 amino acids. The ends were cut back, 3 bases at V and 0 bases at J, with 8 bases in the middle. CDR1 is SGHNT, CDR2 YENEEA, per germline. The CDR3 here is CASSFMRDQETQYF. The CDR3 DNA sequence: TGTGCCAGCAGCTTCATGAGGGACCAAGAGACCCAGTACTTC.

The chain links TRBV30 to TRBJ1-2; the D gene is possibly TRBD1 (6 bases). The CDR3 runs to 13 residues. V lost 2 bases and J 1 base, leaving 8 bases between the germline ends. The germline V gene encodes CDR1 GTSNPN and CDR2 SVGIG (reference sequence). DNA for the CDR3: TGTGCCTGGAGTAGGGGGGGTAACTATGGCTACACCTTC. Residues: CAWSRGGNYGYTF.

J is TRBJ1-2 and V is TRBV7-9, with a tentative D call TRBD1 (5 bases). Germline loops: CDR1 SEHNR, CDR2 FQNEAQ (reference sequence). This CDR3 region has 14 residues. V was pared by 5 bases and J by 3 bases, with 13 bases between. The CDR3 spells CASSPTGNDYGYTF. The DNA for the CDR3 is TGTGCCAGCAGCCCTACAGGCAACGACTATGGCTACACCTTC.

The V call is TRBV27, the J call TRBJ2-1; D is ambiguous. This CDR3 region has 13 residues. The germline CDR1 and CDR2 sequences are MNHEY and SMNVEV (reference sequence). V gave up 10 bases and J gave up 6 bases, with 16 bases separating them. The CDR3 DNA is TGTGCCACTAGAACGCTCTACGCCAATGAGCAGTTCTTC. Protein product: CATRTLYANEQFF.

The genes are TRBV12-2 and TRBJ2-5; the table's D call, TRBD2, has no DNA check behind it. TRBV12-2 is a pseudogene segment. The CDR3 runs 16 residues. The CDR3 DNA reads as TGTGCAAGTCGCTTACTCCTAGCGGGTAACCAAGAGACCCAGTACTTC. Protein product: CASRLLLAGNQETQYF.